These 14 T cell receptor beta chains originate from one sample sequenced in a study of cytomegalovirus exposure and HLA in healthy donors. This PCR relied on a set of 60 Vbeta primers and 13 Jbeta primers. Sequenced by immunoSEQ multiplex PCR; TCRdb stores in-frame clones only, minus some. The table shows about 160,000 clones, with under 85% occurring only once. Material for sequencing was PBMCs. These receptors were taken from a man in his fifties or sixties in good health and CMV-seropositive.

This clone was detected only a few times. The rearrangement joins TRBV28 to TRBJ2-1, with a weak D call TRBD1 (6 bases). The V gene lost 2 bases and the J gene lost 4 bases, with 6 bases spanning the gap. CDR1 and CDR2 from the germline V gene are MDHEN and SYDVKM. The CDR3 runs 13 residues. The CDR3 here is CASSLQGYNEQFF. The CDR3 DNA reads TGTGCCAGCAGTTTACAGGGGTACAATGAGCAGTTCTTC.

This clone was counted a few times. This chain connects TRBV2 to TRBJ2-2; perhaps TRBD2 as D (7 bases). CDR1 is SNHLY and CDR2 is FYNNEI in the germline V gene. Deletions cut 4 bases from V and 4 bases from J, with 16 bases between. The CDR3 runs to 16 residues. CDR3 bases: TGTGCCAGCAGTGTTTTGGGGGGGGCGGGCACCGGGGAGCTGTTTTTT. It encodes CASSVLGGAGTGELFF.

This clone occurred a few times. J is TRBJ1-5 and V is TRBV28; no firm D call. Deletions cut 2 bases from V and 5 bases from J, with 4 bases between. The V gene's germline CDR1 is MDHEN and CDR2 SYDVKM. There are 12 residues in the CDR3. CDR3 sequence (DNA): TGTGCCAGCAGTTTACGGTATCAGCCCCAGCATTTT. As protein: CASSLRYQPQHF.

This chain joins TRBV18 and TRBJ2-1; 10 bases line up with TRBD2. Germline CDR1 KGHSH, CDR2 LQKENI. The length of the CDR3 is 16 residues. The V segment lost 0 bases and the J segment 7 bases; nucleotides outside the gene matches: 6. The DNA for the CDR3 is TGTGCCAGCTCACCACCCGCCAGCGGGGGGGGGAATGAGCAGTTCTTC. Translation: CASSPPASGGGNEQFF.

This clone was seen a handful of times. V and J are TRBV18 and TRBJ2-2; 11 nucleotides match TRBD1. The V and J ends lost 4 bases and 4 bases, in that order; junction bases with no gene match: 2. The CDR3 totals 15 residues. The germline gives CDR1 KGHSH, CDR2 LQKENI. The CDR3 DNA sequence: TGTGCCAGCTCACGAGGGACAGGGGGCACCGGGGAGCTGTTTTTT. Its translation: CASSRGTGGTGELFF.

This clone was seen more than once but under ten times. The DNA of the CDR3 is TGTGCCAGCAGCCAAGGAGTCGGGGATGAGCAGTTCTTC. Its protein product is CASSQGVGDEQFF. This sequence joins TRBV4-2 and TRBJ2-1; D is perhaps TRBD2 (5 bases). The germline V and J ends were trimmed by 1 base and 8 bases, with 9 bases remaining between them. Germline V CDR1 and CDR2: LGHNA, YNFKEQ. CDR3 length equals 13 residues.

V gene TRBV5-7 combines with J gene TRBJ2-7; 10 positions agree with TRBD1. TRBV5-7 is reported as an ORF; its role is uncertain. V shed 6 bases, J shed 5 bases, and the junction held 14 bases outside the gene matches. The CDR3 runs to 16 residues. The CDR3 DNA sequence: TGTGCCAGCACGCTACGACGGACAGGGGGGCTCCACGAGCAGTACTTC. Encoded protein: CASTLRRTGGLHEQYF.

This chain links TRBV15 with TRBJ1-1; TRBD1 matches 8 bases. In germline, CDR1 is LNHNV, CDR2 YYDKDF (reference sequence). Trimming at V came to 3 bases and at J to 8 bases, leaving 8 bases not matched to a gene. CDR3 length: 14 residues. The CDR3 is CATSREDRAGEAFF. The CDR3 region has the DNA TGTGCCACCAGCAGGGAGGACAGGGCAGGGGAAGCTTTCTTT.

The chain is built from TRBV25-1 and TRBJ2-6; D might be TRBD1 (6 bases). Trimming stripped 6 bases from V and 4 bases from J, with 16 bases between. This CDR3 region has 16 residues. Germline assignment: CDR1 MGHDK and CDR2 SYGVNS. CDR3 region: CASRGLTGSGANVLTF. The CDR3 DNA reads TGTGCCAGCAGAGGCCTTACAGGGTCCGGGGCCAACGTCCTGACTTTC.

This clone was observed a few times. The V call is TRBV28, the J call TRBJ1-4; D is ambiguous. CDR1 is MDHEN, CDR2 SYDVKM, per germline. The V end was cut by 7 bases, the J end by 8 bases, with 17 bases between. The CDR3 consists of 14 residues. The CDR3 loop reads CASKRTVPLEKLFF. CDR3 bases: TGTGCCAGCAAGCGGACTGTGCCCTTAGAAAAACTGTTTTTT.

The chain recombines TRBV9 with TRBJ1-1; no clear D gene. V was pared by 3 bases and J by 6 bases, with 15 bases between. The CDR3 contains 14 residues. Germline assignment: CDR1 SGDLS and CDR2 YYNGEE. CDR3 in amino acids: CASSGRTEGPEAFF. DNA for the CDR3: TGTGCCAGCAGCGGACGGACGGAGGGTCCTGAAGCTTTCTTT.

The chain recombines TRBV25-1 with TRBJ2-1, with 9 positions matching TRBD2. Trimming at V came to 4 bases and at J to 3 bases, leaving 4 bases not matched to a gene. The CDR3 contains 15 residues. Germline V gene data show CDR1 as MGHDK and CDR2 as SYGVNS. The CDR3, as DNA: TGTGCCAGCAGTGTGGTAGCGGGGGACTACAATGAGCAGTTCTTC. Amino acid sequence: CASSVVAGDYNEQFF.

The rearrangement joins TRBV9 to TRBJ2-5; D may be TRBD1 (6 bases). V dropped 3 bases and J dropped 1 base, with 7 bases sitting between them. The CDR3 runs to 13 residues. From germline, CDR1 is SGDLS and CDR2 YYNGEE. The CDR3 loop is CASSGDTQETQYF. As DNA, the CDR3 is TGTGCCAGCAGCGGGGACACCCAAGAGACCCAGTACTTC.

This clone was observed a few times. Written as DNA, the CDR3 is TGTGCCACCAGCAGAGTCAGGCAATCCTACGAGCAGTACTTC. Protein: CATSRVRQSYEQYF. The chain combines TRBV15 with TRBJ2-7; D gene unclear. V lost 1 base and J lost 1, with 8 bases in between. The CDR3 runs to 14 residues. Germline V gene data show CDR1 as LNHNV and CDR2 as YYDKDF (reference sequence). The full variable domain, with the rest looked up from reference TRBV15 and TRBJ2-7, is DAMVIQNPRYQVTQFGKPVTLSCSQTLNHNVMYWYQQKSSQAPKLLFHYYDKDFNNEADTPDNFQSRRPNTSFCFLDIRSPGLGDTAMYLCATSRVRQSYEQYFGPGTRLTVT.